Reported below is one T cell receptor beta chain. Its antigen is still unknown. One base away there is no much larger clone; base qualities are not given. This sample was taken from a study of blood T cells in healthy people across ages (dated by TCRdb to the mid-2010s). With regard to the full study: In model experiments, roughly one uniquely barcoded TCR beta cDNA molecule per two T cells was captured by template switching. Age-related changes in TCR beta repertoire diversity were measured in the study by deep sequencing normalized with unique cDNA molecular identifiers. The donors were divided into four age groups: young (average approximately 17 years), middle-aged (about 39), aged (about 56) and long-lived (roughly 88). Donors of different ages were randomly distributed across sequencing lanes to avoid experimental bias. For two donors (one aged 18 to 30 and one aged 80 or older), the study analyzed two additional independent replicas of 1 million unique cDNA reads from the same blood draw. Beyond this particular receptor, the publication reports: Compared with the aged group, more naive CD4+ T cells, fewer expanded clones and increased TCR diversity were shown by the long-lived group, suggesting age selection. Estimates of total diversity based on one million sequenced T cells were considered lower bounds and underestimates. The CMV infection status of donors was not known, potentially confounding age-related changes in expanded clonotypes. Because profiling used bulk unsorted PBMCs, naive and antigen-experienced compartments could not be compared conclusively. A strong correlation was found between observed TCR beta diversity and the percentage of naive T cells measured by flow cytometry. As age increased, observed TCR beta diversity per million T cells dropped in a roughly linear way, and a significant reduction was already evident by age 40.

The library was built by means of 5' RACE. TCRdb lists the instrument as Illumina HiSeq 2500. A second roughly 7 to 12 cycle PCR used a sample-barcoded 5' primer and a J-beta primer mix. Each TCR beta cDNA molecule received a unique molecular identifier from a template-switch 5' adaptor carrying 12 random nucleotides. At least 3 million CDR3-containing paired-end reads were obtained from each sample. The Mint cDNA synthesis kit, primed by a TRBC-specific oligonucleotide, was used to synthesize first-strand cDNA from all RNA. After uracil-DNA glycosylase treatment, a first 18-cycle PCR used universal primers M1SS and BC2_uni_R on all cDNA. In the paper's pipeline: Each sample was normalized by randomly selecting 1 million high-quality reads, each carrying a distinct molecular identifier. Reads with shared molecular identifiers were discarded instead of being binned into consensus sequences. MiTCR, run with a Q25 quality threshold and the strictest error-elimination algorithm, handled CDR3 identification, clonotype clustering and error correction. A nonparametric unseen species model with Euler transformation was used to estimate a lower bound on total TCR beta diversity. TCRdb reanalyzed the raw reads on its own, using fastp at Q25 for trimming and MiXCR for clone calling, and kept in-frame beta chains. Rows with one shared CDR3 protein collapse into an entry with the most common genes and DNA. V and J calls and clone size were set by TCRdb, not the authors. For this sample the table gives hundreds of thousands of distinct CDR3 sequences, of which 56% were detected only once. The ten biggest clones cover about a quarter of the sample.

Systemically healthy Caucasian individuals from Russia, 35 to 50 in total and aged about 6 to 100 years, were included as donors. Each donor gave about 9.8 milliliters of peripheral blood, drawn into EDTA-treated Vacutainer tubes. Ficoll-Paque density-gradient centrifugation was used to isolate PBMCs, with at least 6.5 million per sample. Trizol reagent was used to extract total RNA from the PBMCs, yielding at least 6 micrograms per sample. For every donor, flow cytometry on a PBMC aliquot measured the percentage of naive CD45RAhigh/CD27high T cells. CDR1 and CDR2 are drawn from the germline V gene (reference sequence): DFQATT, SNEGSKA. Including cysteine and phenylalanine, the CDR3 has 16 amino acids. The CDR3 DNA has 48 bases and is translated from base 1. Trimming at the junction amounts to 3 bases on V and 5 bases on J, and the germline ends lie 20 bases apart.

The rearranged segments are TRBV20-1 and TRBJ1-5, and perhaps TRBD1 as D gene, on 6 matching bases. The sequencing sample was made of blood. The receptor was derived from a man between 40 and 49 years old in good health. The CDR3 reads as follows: CSASIIGGLRDQPQHF. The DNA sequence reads TGCAGTGCTAGTATAATCGGGGGGCTCCGCGATCAGCCCCAGCATTTT.